This TCR beta chain was found in a study of beta chain features in type 1 diabetes (dated by TCRdb to between 2017 and 2018). Broadly, across the study: Mean age, gender distribution, total cell number and subset yield did not differ between patients and healthy donors. Across all samples, some 99 million sorted cells were examined, and cell number per subset correlated strongly with RNA yield. In the study, TCRB repertoires of sorted circulating CD4+ T cell subsets from recently diagnosed type 1 diabetes patients were compared with those of matched healthy donors. Whereas all 28 donors provided naive and central memory subsets, regulatory and stem cell-like memory subsets were isolated from just 8 patients and roughly eight healthy donors. What the authors observed across the whole study: At VDJ recombination sites, patients with type 1 diabetes made fewer insertions and deleted more nucleotides, a pattern implying thymic rearrangement abnormalities. Sequencing cDNA rather than genomic DNA could over-represent highly expressing activated cells, although activation and CD3 levels did not differ between groups. PCR might favor shorter templates, but patient and control samples were amplified and corrected together, so any skew would affect both groups equally. Type 1 diabetes patients showed a moderate but significant shortening of TCRB CDR3 length in all four CD4+ subsets. Naive, central memory and regulatory TCRB repertoires appeared to be more alike among patients than among healthy donors. Only small numbers of individuals were included in the HLA sub-analyses, which left unresolved whether HLA type had any influence on TCRB rearrangement.

Each donor gave one peripheral blood draw, around 100 mL on average, collected into heparinised tubes. A BD FACSAria II and a panel including CD45RO, CCR7, CD25, CD127, CD95 and CD27 were used to sort naive, central memory, regulatory and stem cell-like memory CD4+ T cells. All sorted populations exceeded 95% purity. PBMCs were isolated right away by Lymphoprep density gradient centrifugation and were stained directly, without culture. Samples were stained and sorted in pairs, with one healthy donor and one patient per experiment, so that batch effects were minimized. Details on this clone: It has no known antigen specificity. Per-base qualities were not stored, and no clone one base away is much larger.

All of the isolated RNA was reverse transcribed with the High Capacity cDNA Reverse Transcription Kit, so expressed TCRB transcripts were sequenced. Deep immunoSEQ sequencing was applied to naive, central memory and regulatory T cell samples, giving an average of around 4 million total reads per sample. Sorted cells were lysed in RLT buffer and RNA was extracted with DNase-treated RNeasy Micro or Mini kits, depending on cell number. To prevent cross-contamination, each cell subset was processed individually, whereas patient and healthy donor samples were processed jointly. TCRB sequences were amplified from cDNA with the immunoSEQ multiplex PCR, producing 87-bp fragments spanning the CDR3 region. The amplicons were sequenced using the Illumina HiSeq platform. As for how the authors treated the data: Synthetic template baselines were used to correct PCR bias computationally, reads within Hamming distance 2 were collapsed, and singletons that could not be merged were discarded. Reads were aligned against IMGT so that V, D and J genes, CDR3 length and insertions or deletions at six rearrangement sites could be assigned. Within each subset, clonotype counts were normalized to sorted cell number, after which true diversity and Gini coefficients were computed with the tcR R package. The overlap coefficient, calculated on TCRB nucleotide sequences, was used to measure repertoire sharing. As a proxy for the pre-selection repertoire, out-of-frame TCRB sequences from naive cells were analyzed. Sourced from immuneACCESS, this table was stored by TCRdb with only in-frame sequences that have V and J called. A share of the clones is absent; for the studies checked, an unresolved V gene accounts for under half, and the remainder has no known explanation. That table supplies the V and J calls and clone size; D and trimming were determined from the DNA. This sample has 310,000 or so clones in its table, and about 10% of those were observed once. The top ten constitute about 0.015% of the sample.

CDR1 is given as ENHRY and CDR2 as SYGVKD, both from the germline V gene. The junction shows trimming of 0 bases on V and 3 bases on J, and the gene matches do not reach 2 bases of it. Reading from cysteine to phenylalanine, the CDR3 counts 15 amino acids. Kept here is only the CDR3 DNA, which spans 45 bases and is read in frame from base 1. The sequence joins TRBV10-3 to TRBJ2-4, with TRBD1 matching 7 junction bases. This TCR derives from a woman in her twenties or thirties in good health. Material: naive CD4+ T cells from blood. In the paper's terms, the cell subset or site label means: true naive CD4+ T cells. The DNA sequence is TGTGCCATCAGTGAGTCACGGGACAGCAAAAACATTCAGTACTTC. It translates as CAISESRDSKNIQYF.